This T cell receptor beta chain was observed in a study of shared clonotypes between healthy human individuals. In the study overall: Donors had three CD4 naive, three CD4 memory, two CD8 naive and one CD8 memory plate apiece.

At deep level, the assay was performed. Sequenced by immunoSEQ multiplex PCR; TCRdb stores in-frame clones only, minus some. This sample has roughly 1.5 million clones, with 95% to 99% found just once. The CD4+ fraction was divided into a CD45RA+ naive subset and a CD45RA-negative memory subset. With respect to this clone: What it binds is unknown.

Study outcomes and limitations: Relative to their counterparts shared across all four donors, non-shared clonotypes exhibited diminished generation probabilities.

Trimming took 10 bases from V and 0 from J; bases not matched to a gene: 5. CDR3 size: 14 residues. Germline V gene data show CDR1 as ENHRY and CDR2 as SYGVKD. This clonotype originated in a man between 25 and 39 years old in good health. What was sequenced was naive CD4+ T cells sorted from blood. Subset here: CD45RA+ positively selected. This sequence joins TRBV10-3 and TRBJ2-2, with 7 bases that match TRBD1. The DNA of the CDR3 is TGTGCCAGCAGGGACAGCGCGAACACCGGGGAGCTGTTTTTT. Translated: CASRDSANTGELFF.